The sequence of this T cell receptor beta chain was determined in a study of blood T cell repertoires in COVID-19. On the study more broadly: From the United States, Italy and Spain came samples of acute and convalescent COVID-19. PBMCs, B-cell-depleted T cells, or T cells were the source of the cDNA or gDNA that made up the material.

In the original workflow: How many nucleated cells were present was estimated from reference gene primer amplification. Sequencing used immunoSEQ multiplex PCR; TCRdb keeps in-frame clones, though not all of them. Clone size and V and J calls were adopted from that table, with D and trimming inferred from the DNA. The table lists 25,000 to 30,000 clones, 65% to 85% of them singletons. Germline assignment: CDR1 SGHVS and CDR2 FNYEAQ. CDR3 size: 16 residues. Trimming removed 1 base from V and 2 bases from J; junction bases left unmatched: 5. Input material: peripheral blood. The chain joins TRBV7-6 to TRBJ2-7, with 10 nucleotides matching TRBD1. The source is a woman aged 55 to 70 with acute or convalescent COVID-19. The CDR3 DNA reads as TGTGCCAGCAGCTTAGGCGGGACAGGGGCCACCTACGAGCAGTACTTC. This codes for CASSLGGTGATYEQYF.